This T cell receptor beta chain was sequenced for a study of shared clonotypes between healthy human individuals. This clone appeared a single time. CD45RO-negative CD8 cells positively selected for CCR7 made up the naive population, which excluded terminally differentiated effector memory CD45RA+ cells. Data came from immunoSEQ multiplex PCR; TCRdb stores just in-frame clones and leaves some out. Of approximately 1.9 million clones listed, around 93% are singletons. The CDR3 consists of 14 residues. V lost 3 bases to trimming and J lost 10 bases, with 13 bases between them. Germline CDR1 and CDR2: SEHNR and FQNEAQ (reference sequence).

This receptor was obtained from a man aged 18 to 35 in good health. Some clones in this sample may be carry-over from other donors' samples. This chain connects TRBV7-9 to TRBJ1-6, with a weak D call TRBD1 (5 bases). The sequencing input was naive CD8+ T cells from PBMCs. Here the CDR3 DNA reads TGTGCCAGCAGCTTGGGGGATAGGGACTCACCCCTCCACTTT. It is translated as CASSLGDRDSPLHF.